The 9 T cell receptor beta chains given below trace back to one sample, sequenced in a study of blood T cell repertoires in COVID-19. TCRdb keeps only in-frame clones here, not all; method: immunoSEQ multiplex PCR. The repertoire holds about 38,000 clones, with 90% as singletons. Material: peripheral blood. Receptors were obtained from a man aged 60-69 years with active or convalescent COVID-19.

The V call is TRBV28, the J call TRBJ1-2, with 10 bases aligning to TRBD1. V shed 7 bases and J 7 bases; nucleotides not matched to a gene: 9. Germline assignment: CDR1 MDHEN and CDR2 SYDVKM. This CDR3 region has 14 residues. The CDR3 bases are TGTGCCAGCACCTATGACAGGGGGCGAAGTGGCTACACCTTC. It codes for CASTYDRGRSGYTF.

The chain recombines TRBV5-4 with TRBJ2-1, with TRBD2 matching 11 bases. Looked up from germline, CDR1 is SGHNT and CDR2 is YYREEE (reference sequence). The CDR3 length is 15 residues. With V trimmed by 1 base and J by 8 bases, 5 bases remained unmatched. The CDR3 sequence is CASSLSLAGVDEQFF. In DNA form, the CDR3 reads TGTGCCAGCAGCTTGTCACTAGCGGGAGTCGATGAGCAGTTCTTC.

V is TRBV6-5 and J is TRBJ2-1, with D perhaps TRBD1 (7 bases). The CDR3 covers 15 residues. The germline V gene encodes CDR1 MNHEY and CDR2 SVGAGI. Deletions cut 7 bases from V and 0 bases from J, with 13 bases between. CDR3 sequence: CASTGGGGSYNEQFF. The DNA for the CDR3 is TGTGCCAGCACAGGAGGGGGCGGCTCCTACAATGAGCAGTTCTTC.

V usage is TRBV28 and J usage is TRBJ2-4, with D perhaps matching TRBD2 (6 bases). The CDR3 extends over 15 amino acids. Trimming left V 6 bases short and J 0 bases short, with 12 bases between. Germline CDR1 MDHEN, CDR2 SYDVKM. CDR3 bases: TGTGCCAGCAGACCCCAAGCGGGAGCCAAAAACATTCAGTACTTC. Protein: CASRPQAGAKNIQYF. Full variable domain (missing parts from reference TRBV28 and TRBJ2-4): DVKVTQSSRYLVKRTGEKVFLECVQDMDHENMFWYRQDPGLGLRLIYFSYDVKMKEKGDIPEGYSVSREKKERFSLILESASTNQTSMYLCASRPQAGAKNIQYFGAGTRLSVL.

The chain combines TRBV28 with TRBJ2-4, with D perhaps TRBD2 (6 bases). V dropped 4 bases and J dropped 7 bases, with 14 bases sitting between them. The CDR3 length is 14 residues. CDR1 is MDHEN, CDR2 SYDVKM, per germline. The DNA for the CDR3 is TGTGCCAGCAGTTGGGCGGGACCCAGGAACATTCAGTACTTC. Translated: CASSWAGPRNIQYF.

This chain uses TRBV11-3 with TRBJ2-1; TRBD1 aligns across 11 bases. V lost 1 base, J lost 7 bases, and 6 bases stayed unmatched. Germline assignment: CDR1 SGHNT and CDR2 YENEEA. This CDR3 is 16 amino acids long. This CDR3 is CASSLAGTGGYNEQFF. The DNA of the CDR3 is TGTGCCAGCAGCTTAGCGGGGACAGGGGGTTATAATGAGCAGTTCTTC. Drawing the rest from reference TRBV11-3 and TRBJ2-1, the complete variable domain is EAGVVQSPRYKIIEKKQPVAFWCNPISGHNTLYWYLQNLGQGPELLIRYENEEAVDDSQLPKDRFSAERLKGVDSTLKIQPAELGDSAVYLCASSLAGTGGYNEQFFGPGTRLTVL.

V usage is TRBV19 and J usage is TRBJ1-1; TRBD1 aligns across 9 bases. The CDR3 length is 13 residues. With V trimmed by 9 bases and J by 1 base, 3 bases remained unmatched. Germline V gene sequence: CDR1 LNHDA, CDR2 SQIVND (reference sequence). CDR3 sequence reads: CASGGQGNTEAFF. CDR3 bases: TGTGCCAGCGGGGGACAGGGGAACACTGAAGCTTTCTTT.

This chain connects TRBV6-5 to TRBJ1-5; D unresolved. Germline CDR1 and CDR2: MNHEY and SVGAGI. This CDR3 spans 12 amino acids. V lost 5 bases to trimming and J lost 9 bases, with 11 bases between them. The CDR3 here is CASSLTGGPQHF. The CDR3 DNA sequence: TGTGCCAGCAGTCTAACGGGAGGGCCCCAGCATTTT.

This rearrangement joins TRBV5-1 to TRBJ2-2, with 13 bases matching TRBD2. This CDR3 contains 18 residues. Germline trimming cut 4 bases from V and 3 bases from J; bases unmatched to any gene: 9. In germline, CDR1 is SGHRS, CDR2 YFSETQ. CDR3 amino acids: CASSAPTSGRWDTGELFF. DNA of the CDR3: TGCGCCAGCAGCGCCCCGACTAGCGGGAGGTGGGACACCGGGGAGCTGTTTTTT.